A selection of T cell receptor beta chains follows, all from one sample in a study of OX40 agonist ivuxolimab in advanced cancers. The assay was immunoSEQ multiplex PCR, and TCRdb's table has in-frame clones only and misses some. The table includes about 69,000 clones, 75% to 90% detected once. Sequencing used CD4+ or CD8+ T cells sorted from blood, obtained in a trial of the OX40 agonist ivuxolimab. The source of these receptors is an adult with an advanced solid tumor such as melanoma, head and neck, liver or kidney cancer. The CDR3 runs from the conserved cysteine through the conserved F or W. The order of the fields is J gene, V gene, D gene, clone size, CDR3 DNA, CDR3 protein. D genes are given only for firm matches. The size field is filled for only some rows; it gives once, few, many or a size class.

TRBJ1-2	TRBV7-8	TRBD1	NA	TGTGCCAGCAGCTTAGGGCCCGGGACAGGGGACCCCTATGGCTACACCTTC	CASSLGPGTGDPYGYTF
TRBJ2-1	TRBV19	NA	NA	TGTGCCAGTAGTATTGGAGGTAAAAGCCTTAATGAGCAGTTCTTC	CASSIGGKSLNEQFF
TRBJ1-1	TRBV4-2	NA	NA	TGTGCCAGCAGCCAAGAACATACGGGACACCTGAACACTGAAGCTTTCTTT	CASSQEHTGHLNTEAFF
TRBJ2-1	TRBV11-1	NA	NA	TGTGCCAGCAGCCCGACCGGACTGAGCTCCTACAATGAGCAGTTCTTC	CASSPTGLSSYNEQFF
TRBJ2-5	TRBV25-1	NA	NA	TGTGCCAGCAGTGAAGGCTTCGTGGGACGGGAGACCCAGTACTTC	CASSEGFVGRETQYF
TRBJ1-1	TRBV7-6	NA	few	TGTGCCAGCAGCTCATTTGACAGGTATACCGAAACTGAAGCTTTCTTT	CASSSFDRYTETEAFF
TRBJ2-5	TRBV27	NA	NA	TGTGCCAGCAGTCTCGCTGGATATCAAGAGACCCAGTACTTC	CASSLAGYQETQYF
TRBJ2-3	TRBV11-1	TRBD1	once	TGTGCCAGCATCACTCAGGGGGCAGATACGCAGTATTTT	CASITQGADTQYF
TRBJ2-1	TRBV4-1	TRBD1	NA	TGCGCCAGCAGCCAGGATCCTCTCGGACAGGGGGAGCAGTTCTTC	CASSQDPLGQGEQFF
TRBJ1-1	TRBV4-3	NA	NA	TGCGCCAGCAGCCCTACAGGGCGAAGCACTGAAGCTTTCTTT	CASSPTGRSTEAFF
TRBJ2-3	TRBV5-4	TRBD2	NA	TGTGCCAGCAGCCGGAAAGGGACTAGCGGGATTCTTCGGACAGATACGCAGTATTTT	CASSRKGTSGILRTDTQYF
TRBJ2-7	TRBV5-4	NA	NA	TGTGCCAGCAGCACCGGACTATCAGCCTACGAGCAGTACTTC	CASSTGLSAYEQYF
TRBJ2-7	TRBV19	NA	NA	TGTGCCAGTAGTATAGGAGGTTCCGGCTACGAGCAGTACTTC	CASSIGGSGYEQYF
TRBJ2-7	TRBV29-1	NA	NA	TGCAGCGTCACTAGCCCACCCACCTACGAGCAGTACTTC	CSVTSPPTYEQYF
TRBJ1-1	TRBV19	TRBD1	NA	TGTGCCAGTAGTCGGGACAGACTCACTGAAGCTTTCTTT	CASSRDRLTEAFF
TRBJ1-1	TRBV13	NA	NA	TGTGCCAGCAGCTCAGGACGGGGGCGGACTGAAGCTTTCTTT	CASSSGRGRTEAFF
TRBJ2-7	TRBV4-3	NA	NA	TGCGCCAGCAGCCAAGAGTATCCCAGCTCCTACGAGCAGTACTTC	CASSQEYPSSYEQYF
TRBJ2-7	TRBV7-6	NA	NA	TGTGCCAGCAGCCTTAACAGGGTCTCCTACGAGCAGTACTTC	CASSLNRVSYEQYF
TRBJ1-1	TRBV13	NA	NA	TGTGCCAGCAGCTGGACAGTGAACACTGAAGCTTTCTTT	CASSWTVNTEAFF
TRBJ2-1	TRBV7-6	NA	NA	TGTGCCAGCAGCTCCGGACGCGGCAATGAGCAGTTCTTC	CASSSGRGNEQFF
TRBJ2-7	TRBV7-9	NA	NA	TGTGCCAGCAGCTTAGCAACCACAGGGGACTTACGACACTACGAGCAGTACTTC	CASSLATTGDLRHYEQYF
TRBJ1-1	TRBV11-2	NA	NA	TGTGCCAGCAGCTTTAATAGCAGGGCACCGAACACTGAAGCTTTCTTT	CASSFNSRAPNTEAFF
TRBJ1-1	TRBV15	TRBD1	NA	TGTGCCACCAGCAGAGACCGCTCAGGGGGTACTGAAGCTTTCTTT	CATSRDRSGGTEAFF
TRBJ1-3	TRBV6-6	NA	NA	TGTGCCAGCAGTTACAAACAGGGAAATTCTGGAAACACCATATATTTT	CASSYKQGNSGNTIYF
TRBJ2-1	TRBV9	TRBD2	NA	TGTGCCAGCAGCGTAGTGGCTAGCGGGAGTGCGGATGAGCAGTTCTTC	CASSVVASGSADEQFF
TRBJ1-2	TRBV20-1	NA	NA	TGCAGTTCAGATGGCTACACCTTC	CSSDGYTF
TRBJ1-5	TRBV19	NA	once	TGTGCCAGTAGCGACCAGGACGTGGTTGGGATCACGGCCCAGCATTTT	CASSDQDVVGITAQHF
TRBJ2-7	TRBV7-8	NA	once	TGTGCCAGCAGCTTTAACGGGTATCCATCCTACGAGCAGTACTTC	CASSFNGYPSYEQYF
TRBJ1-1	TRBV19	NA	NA	TGTGCCAGTAGTACCACAGGTACTGAAGCTTTCTTT	CASSTTGTEAFF
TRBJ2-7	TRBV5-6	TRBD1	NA	TGTGCCAGCAGCTGGGACAGCGGCGAGCAGTACTTC	CASSWDSGEQYF
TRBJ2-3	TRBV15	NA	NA	TGTGCCACCAGCTCTCCTCCCACAGATACGCAGTATTTT	CATSSPPTDTQYF
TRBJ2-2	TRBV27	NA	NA	TGTGCCAGCAGTTTCTCGAACACCGGGGAGCTGTTTTTT	CASSFSNTGELFF
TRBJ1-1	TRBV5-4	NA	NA	TGTGCCAGCAGCTTGAGTTTTAGCCGGAACACTGAAGCTTTCTTT	CASSLSFSRNTEAFF
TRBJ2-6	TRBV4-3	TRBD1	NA	TGCGCCAGCAGCCAAGAGACAGGGTCCGGGGCCAACGTCCTGACTTTC	CASSQETGSGANVLTF
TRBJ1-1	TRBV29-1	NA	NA	TGCAGCGTTGTACATGTTAACACTGAAGCTTTCTTT	CSVVHVNTEAFF
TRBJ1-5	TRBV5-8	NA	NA	TGTGCCAGCAGCCCAGACATTAGCAATCAGCCCCAGCATTTT	CASSPDISNQPQHF
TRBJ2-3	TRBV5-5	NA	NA	TGTGCCAGCAGCTTGGCAGGGGCGAGTTCTCATACGCAGTATTTT	CASSLAGASSHTQYF
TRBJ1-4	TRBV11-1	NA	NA	TGTGCCAGCAGCCCGGGGGTGACTAATGAAAAACTGTTTTTT	CASSPGVTNEKLFF
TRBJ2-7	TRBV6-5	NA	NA	TGTGCCAGCAGCGAGGGGATTGGCTACGAGCAGTACTTC	CASSEGIGYEQYF
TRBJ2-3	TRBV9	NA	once	TGTGCCAGCAGCGTTTCGGGCCAACGGGGTCCAGATACGCAGTATTTT	CASSVSGQRGPDTQYF
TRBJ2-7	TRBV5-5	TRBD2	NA	TGTGCCAGCAGCTTGGCAAAGCGGGGGGCCTCCTACGAGCAGTACTTC	CASSLAKRGASYEQYF
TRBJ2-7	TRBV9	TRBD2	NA	TGTGCCAGCAGCGGAGGAGGGACTAGTTCTATGCAGTACTTC	CASSGGGTSSMQYF
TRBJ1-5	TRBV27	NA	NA	TGTGCCAGCAGTTTATCGTCAGGCAATCAGCCCCAGCATTTT	CASSLSSGNQPQHF
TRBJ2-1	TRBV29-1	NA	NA	TGCAGCGTTGTACAGCATGAGCAGTTCTTC	CSVVQHEQFF
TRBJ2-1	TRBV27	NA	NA	TGTGCCAGCCACTCCTACAATGAGCAGTTCTTC	CASHSYNEQFF
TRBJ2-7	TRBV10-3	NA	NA	TGTGCCATCAGTGAACTCGGAGAAAGCTGGGGCGAGCAGTACTTC	CAISELGESWGEQYF